The 21 T cell receptor beta chains in this list originate from one sample, sequenced in a study of T cell repertoires in cytomegalovirus infection. MiXCR was run by TCRdb on the reads, yielding one entry per CDR3 protein. The data hold some 450,000 distinct CDR3 sequences, with approximately 33% observed a single time. The sequenced sample consisted of PBMCs. Receptors originate from a human donor in good health (CMV status not recorded). Some clones in this sample may be carry-over from other donors' samples.

In its sample, this clonotype was seen a few times. The J gene is TRBJ2-1, the V gene TRBV7-8; 14 bases align to TRBD2. Germline CDR1 reads SGHVS; CDR2 reads FQNEAQ. The trim removed 4 bases at V and 1 base at J, leaving 9 bases unmatched. There are 19 residues in the CDR3. CDR3 bases: TGTGCCAGCAGCTCACTCGGACTAGCGGGGGGTGTTTCCTACAATGAGCAGTTCTTC. This sequence encodes CASSSLGLAGGVSYNEQFF.

At least ten counts were recorded for this clonotype. The V and J genes are TRBV7-8 and TRBJ1-1; D may be TRBD1 (6 bases). The CDR3 consists of 15 residues. CDR1 SGHVS and CDR2 FQNEAQ come from the germline V gene. Trimming took 8 bases from V and 4 from J, leaving 20 bases between them. The DNA of the CDR3 is TGTGCCAGCGCGCACGCCGGAGGGGGGGGCACTGAAGCTTTCTTT. It codes for CASAHAGGGGTEAFF.

The chain has TRBV10-2 and TRBJ2-1, with TRBD2 matching over 10 bases. The V segment lost 0 bases and the J segment 6 bases; nucleotides outside the gene matches: 5. Germline V gives CDR1 WSHSY, CDR2 SAAADI. The CDR3 spans 16 residues. The CDR3 DNA is TGCGCCAGCAGTGAGTCGTCAGCGGGGGGGCTCAATGAGCAGTTCTTC. Amino acid sequence: CASSESSAGGLNEQFF.

Concerning this clonotype itself: The CDR3 carries no conserved terminal phenylalanine or tryptophan, so it likely arises from a read error. The limits of the CDR3 on the DNA are not certain, so only TCRdb's listed CDR3 is given. The J gene is TRBJ2-1, the V gene TRBV29-1; the D call of TRBD2 is as the table states it, not checked on the DNA. A total of 14 residues make up the CDR3, ends included. Looked up from germline, CDR1 is SQVTM and CDR2 is ANQGSEA. CDR3 region: CSVGGRGKPNEQLL.

This clonotype was seen at least ten times. The rearrangement links TRBV7-8 to TRBJ2-1; 7 bases agree with TRBD2. This CDR3 is 18 amino acids long. Unmatched junction bases numbered 11, after V lost 3 bases and J lost 0 bases. Germline assignment: CDR1 SGHVS and CDR2 FQNEAQ. CDR3: CASSLGGGGGGSYNEQFF. The CDR3 DNA reads TGTGCCAGCAGCTTGGGGGGGGGGGGGGGGGGCTCCTACAATGAGCAGTTCTTC. The full variable domain, in which reference TRBV7-8 and TRBJ2-1 provide the parts outside the CDR3, is GAGVSQSPRYKVAKRGQDVALRCDPISGHVSLFWYQQALGQGPEFLTYFQNEAQLDKSGLPSDRFFAERPEGSVSTLKIQRTQQEDSAVYLCASSLGGGGGGSYNEQFFGPGTRLTVL.

This clonotype has just a few counts. V and J are TRBV11-2 and TRBJ2-3; 11 nucleotides match TRBD2. Germline V CDR1 and CDR2: SGHAT, FQNNGV. V lost 1 base, J lost 5 bases, and 17 bases stayed unmatched. The CDR3 sequence is 20 residues long. CDR3 sequence (DNA): TGTGCCAGCAGCTTAGCGAGTAGCGGGGGGGCCGTTTGGATTGTAGATACGCAGTATTTT. The encoded protein is CASSLASSGGAVWIVDTQYF.

This chain connects TRBV27 to TRBJ1-5, with TRBD1 matching over 9 bases. This CDR3 region has 16 residues. Germline values: CDR1 MNHEY, CDR2 SMNVEV (reference sequence). Losses at the gene ends were 2 bases for V and 7 bases for J; bases not matched to a gene: 9. The CDR3 sequence: CASSLTGTGRVQPQHF. As DNA, the CDR3 is TGTGCCAGCAGTTTAACCGGGACAGGGAGGGTCCAGCCCCAGCATTTT.

V and J are TRBV19 and TRBJ1-4; no clear D. Germline lookup yields CDR1 LNHDA and CDR2 SQIVND (reference sequence). This CDR3 comprises 13 residues. Trimming removed 7 bases at V and 4 bases at J, with 10 bases between. The CDR3, as DNA: TGTGCCAGTACCCCGCGGAATAATGAAAAACTGTTTTTT. This codes for CASTPRNNEKLFF.

This clonotype was seen many times. The gene calls are TRBV6-5 and TRBJ2-7; the D gene could be TRBD1 or TRBD2 (5 bases each). The CDR3 extends over 18 amino acids. CDR1 and CDR2 (germline): MNHEY, SVGAGI. The V gene lost 6 bases and the J gene lost 0 bases, with 24 bases spanning the gap. This chain's CDR3 is CASSPLRGRVGSSYEQYF. Here the CDR3 DNA reads TGTGCCAGCAGCCCACTCCGCGGCAGGGTGGGGAGCTCCTACGAGCAGTACTTC.

To note about this clonotype: A much larger clone lies a single base off, so this may be a read error. The conserved phenylalanine or tryptophan is not found at the CDR3 terminus, so this likely reflects a read error. The chain couples TRBV11-2 to TRBJ2-5; D uncertain. CDR3 length: 13 amino acids. CDR1 and CDR2 from the germline V gene are SGHAT and FQNNGV. Trimming left V 3 bases short and J 1 base short, with 6 bases between. The CDR3 loop is CASSFPPQETQYL. The DNA for the CDR3 is TGTGCCAGCAGCTTCCCGCCCCAAGAGACCCAGTACTTA.

This clonotype has only one observation. A much larger clone lies one base from this, so it may be a read error. V usage is TRBV7-4 and J usage is TRBJ2-1, with D perhaps TRBD2 (6 bases). The CDR3 runs to 16 residues. Germline V CDR1 and CDR2: SGHVT, SQSDAQ. The CDR3 region has the DNA TGTGCCAGCAGCTTAGAGGGACTGAGGAGTTACAATGAGCAGTTATTC. This gives the protein CASSLEGLRSYNEQLF. The complete variable domain, with remaining parts taken from reference TRBV7-4 and TRBJ2-1, reads GAGVSQSPRYKVAKRGRDVALRCDSISGHVTLYWYRQTLGQGSEVLTYSQSDAQRDKSGRPSGRFSAERPERSVSTLKIQRTEQGDSAVYLCASSLEGLRSYNEQLFGPGTRLTVL.

This clonotype was detected only a few times. The CDR3 loop is CASSRGTHTNEQFF. Here the CDR3 DNA reads TGTGCCAGCAGCCGCGGGACACATACCAATGAGCAGTTCTTC. The chain carries TRBV7-2 and TRBJ2-1, with D possibly being TRBD1 or TRBD2 (6 bases each). The CDR3 has 14 residues. Germline-derived CDR1 and CDR2 are SGHTA and FQGNSA. Trimming took off 5 bases at V and 6 bases at J, with 14 bases between the two ends. The full variable domain, completed using reference TRBV7-2 and TRBJ2-1, is GAGVSQSPSNKVTEKGKDVELRCDPISGHTALYWYRQSLGQGLEFLIYFQGNSAPDKSGLPSDRFSAERTGGSVSTLTIQRTQQEDSAVYLCASSRGTHTNEQFFGPGTRLTVL.

This clonotype came up many times. The genes are TRBV7-9 and TRBJ1-4, with D possibly TRBD1 on 5 matching bases. The CDR3 extends over 16 amino acids. CDR1 is SEHNR and CDR2 is FQNEAQ in the germline V gene (reference sequence). The germline V and J ends were trimmed by 5 bases and 3 bases, with 16 bases remaining between them. This chain's CDR3 is CASSPRGGRPNEKLFF. The CDR3 nucleotides read TGTGCCAGCAGCCCTCGCGGGGGTCGGCCTAATGAAAAACTGTTTTTT.

The CDR3 sequence: CASSQTSGGPIREQFF. The CDR3 nucleotides are TGCGCCAGCAGCCAAACTAGCGGGGGCCCAATCCGGGAGCAGTTCTTC. This rearrangement joins TRBV4-1 to TRBJ2-1, with TRBD2 identical over 11 bases. From germline, CDR1 is MGHRA and CDR2 YSYEKL. This CDR3 has 16 amino acids. The V and J ends lost 2 bases and 10 bases, in that order; junction bases with no gene match: 10.

The chain carries TRBV3-1 and TRBJ1-3; perhaps TRBD1 as D (6 bases). The V end lost 2 bases, the J end lost 0 bases, and 11 bases lay between the germline ends. Per the germline V gene, CDR1 is LGHDT and CDR2 is YNNKEL (reference sequence). This CDR3 contains 16 residues. The CDR3 DNA is TGTGCCAGCAGCCAATTCCGGACAGTCTCTGGAAACACCATATATTTT. Protein: CASSQFRTVSGNTIYF.

The sample holds many counts of this clonotype. The chain employs TRBV12-3 or TRBV12-4 and TRBJ2-5; 8 bases agree with TRBD2. V shed 3 bases, J shed 1 base, and the junction held 10 bases outside the gene matches. This CDR3 is built from 17 residues. CDR3 sequence (DNA): TGTGCCAGCAGTTTTGGCCTGGGTAGCGGGGTCCAAGAGACCCAGTACTTC. The encoded protein is CASSFGLGSGVQETQYF.

The CDR3 here is CASSMGRGVYEQYF. The DNA of the CDR3 is TGTGCCAGTAGTATGGGCAGGGGGGTCTACGAGCAGTACTTC. The chain recombines TRBV19 with TRBJ2-7; perhaps TRBD1 as D (7 bases). Germline V gene lookup returns CDR1 LNHDA and CDR2 SQIVND (reference sequence). Trimming cost V 3 bases and J 3 bases, with 12 bases left between them. There are 14 residues in the CDR3. Filled out from reference TRBV19 and TRBJ2-7, the complete variable domain reads DGGITQSPKYLFRKEGQNVTLSCEQNLNHDAMYWYRQDPGQGLRLIYYSQIVNDFQKGDIAEGYSVSREKKESFPLTVTSAQKNPTAFYLCASSMGRGVYEQYFGPGTRLTVT.

The V and J genes are TRBV11-2 and TRBJ2-5, with D possibly matching TRBD1 (5 bases). V was pared by 8 bases and J by 2 bases, with 12 bases between. This CDR3 is 13 amino acids long. Germline V gene lookup returns CDR1 SGHAT and CDR2 FQNNGV. The CDR3 is CASDRAQQETQYF. In DNA, the CDR3 is TGTGCCAGCGACAGAGCACAGCAAGAGACCCAGTACTTC.

This clonotype was counted ten times or more. The V gene is TRBV28, the J gene TRBJ2-5; 7 nucleotides agree with TRBD1. Looked up from germline, CDR1 is MDHEN and CDR2 is SYDVKM. V lost 5 bases, J lost 2 bases, and 2 bases stayed unmatched. The CDR3 extends over 13 amino acids. The CDR3 is CASSTQGQETQYF. In nucleotides, the CDR3 is TGTGCCAGCAGTACACAGGGGCAAGAGACCCAGTACTTC.

This clonotype has a handful of counts. V gene TRBV27 combines with J gene TRBJ2-7, with 9 bases lining up with TRBD2. CDR1 and CDR2 (germline): MNHEY, SMNVEV (reference sequence). The CDR3 is made up of 15 amino acids. J lost 1 base, V lost 3 bases, and 4 bases had no gene match. CDR3 nucleotide sequence: TGTGCCAGCAGTTTGGTAGCGGGGGCATCCTACGAGCAGTACTTC. This codes for CASSLVAGASYEQYF.

The chain has TRBV6-6 and TRBJ2-2, with D hard to call. Looked up from germline, CDR1 is MNHNY and CDR2 is SVGAGI (reference sequence). The CDR3 is made up of 14 amino acids. Trimming removed 5 bases at V and 7 bases at J, with 14 bases between. The CDR3 coding sequence is TGTGCCAGCAGTACTTTAACTCAGAGCGGGGAGCTGTTTTTT. The encoded protein is CASSTLTQSGELFF.